This TCR beta chain appears in the sequencing data of a study of cytomegalovirus exposure and HLA in healthy donors. On this clone itself: Its specificity is unknown.

General study results and limits: For most TCR sequences rarity was the rule, although some public TCRs occurred in many donors.

PCR was performed using 60 Vbeta and 13 Jbeta primers. TCRdb keeps only in-frame clones here, not all; method: immunoSEQ multiplex PCR. The repertoire holds over 150,000 clones, with roughly 85% as singletons. Germline V CDR1 and CDR2: MDHEN, SYDVKM. The CDR3 loop spans 14 amino acids. Sequencing was performed on PBMCs. The chain has TRBV28 and TRBJ2-5, with 10 bases identical to TRBD2. The tail of the sequence fits TRBJ2-7 better, so the J call may be wrong. The sequence derives from a man under 40 in good health and CMV-seropositive. The CDR3 loop is CASTLAGSSYEQYF. CDR3 sequence (DNA): TGTGCCAGCACACTAGCGGGAAGCTCCTACGAGCAGTACTTC.